This entry lists 5 T cell receptor beta chains sequenced from one sample in a study of T cells in Graves' hyperthyroidism and ophthalmopathy. RNA transcripts yielded amplified TCR beta CDR3 regions. A set of HTBI primers served as the primers for a first-round RT-PCR of the TCR CDR3. Using its own MiXCR run on the multiplex PCR reads, TCRdb lists one record per CDR3 protein. The table has 450,000 to 700,000 distinct CDR3 sequences, about 45% seen once. The sample consisted of peripheral blood or thyroid tissue (not recorded which). The receptors derive from a woman aged 18-29 years with Graves' hyperthyroidism.

Remarks on this clonotype: It may be a read error: a sequence one base away is much more abundant. The rearrangement links TRBV6-2 or TRBV6-3 to TRBJ1-2, with D hard to call. In germline, CDR1 is MNHEY, CDR2 SVGEGT. The CDR3 totals 14 residues. Trimming removed 6 bases from V and 4 bases from J, with 15 bases in between. CDR3 residues: CASSAQQFSYGYTF. As DNA, the CDR3 is TGTGCCAGCAGCGCCCAACAATTTTCCTATGGCTACACCTTC.

In its sample, this clonotype was seen many times. The rearrangement joins TRBV7-9 to TRBJ1-1; the D gene is possibly TRBD1 (6 bases). Between the trimmed V and J ends, which lost 2 bases and 5 bases, there was a span of 18 bases. CDR3 length equals 16 residues. Germline V gene lookup returns CDR1 SEHNR and CDR2 FQNEAQ (reference sequence). The CDR3 protein is CASSLFPSQGGTEAFF. In DNA, the CDR3 is TGTGCCAGCAGCTTATTCCCCTCACAGGGCGGAACTGAAGCTTTCTTT.

This chain connects TRBV30 to TRBJ1-4; weak D call: TRBD1 (5 bases). Germline lookup yields CDR1 GTSNPN and CDR2 SVGIG (reference sequence). CDR3 length: 13 amino acids. V lost 2 bases to trimming and J lost 8 bases, with 12 bases between them. The CDR3 here is CAWSKGVTEKLFF. CDR3 nucleotide sequence: TGTGCCTGGAGTAAAGGGGTTACAGAAAAACTGTTTTTT.

This clonotype was counted ten times or more. The chain employs TRBV5-6 and TRBJ1-5; D is uncertain. Per the germline V gene, CDR1 is SGHDT and CDR2 is YYEEEE. This CDR3 spans 14 amino acids. V was shortened by 3 bases and J by 8 bases, with 15 bases between the two germline ends. The CDR3 region is CASSSSGSGEPQHF. The CDR3 DNA sequence: TGTGCCAGCAGCTCGTCAGGATCCGGGGAGCCCCAGCATTTT.

The V and J genes are TRBV19 and TRBJ1-1; a possible D gene is TRBD1 (5 bases). The CDR3 spans 15 residues. Germline loops: CDR1 LNHDA, CDR2 SQIVND (reference sequence). Trimming took 7 bases from V and 3 from J, leaving 18 bases between them. The CDR3 DNA follows: TGTGCCAGTACCGTCGACAGCCGCGGAGACACTGAAGCTTTCTTT. Protein: CASTVDSRGDTEAFF.